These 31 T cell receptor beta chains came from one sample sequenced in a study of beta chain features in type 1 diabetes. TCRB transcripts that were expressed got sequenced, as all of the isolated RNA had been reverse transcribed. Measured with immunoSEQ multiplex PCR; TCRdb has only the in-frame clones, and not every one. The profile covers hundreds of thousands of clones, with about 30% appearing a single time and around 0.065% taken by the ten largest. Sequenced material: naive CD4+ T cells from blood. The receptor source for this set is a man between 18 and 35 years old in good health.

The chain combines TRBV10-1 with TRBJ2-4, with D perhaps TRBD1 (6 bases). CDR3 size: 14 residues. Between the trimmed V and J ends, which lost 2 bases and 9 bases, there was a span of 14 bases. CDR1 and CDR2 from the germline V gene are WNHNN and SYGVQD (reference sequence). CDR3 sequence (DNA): TGCGCCAGCAGTGAGACAGGGTCTGGCGGCATTCAGTACTTC. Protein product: CASSETGSGGIQYF.

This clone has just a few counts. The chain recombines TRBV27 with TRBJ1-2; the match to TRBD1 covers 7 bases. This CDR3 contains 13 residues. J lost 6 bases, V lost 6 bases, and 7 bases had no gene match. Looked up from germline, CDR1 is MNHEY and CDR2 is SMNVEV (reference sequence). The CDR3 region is CASSSDRVNGYTF. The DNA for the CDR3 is TGTGCCAGCAGCTCCGACAGGGTGAATGGCTACACCTTC.

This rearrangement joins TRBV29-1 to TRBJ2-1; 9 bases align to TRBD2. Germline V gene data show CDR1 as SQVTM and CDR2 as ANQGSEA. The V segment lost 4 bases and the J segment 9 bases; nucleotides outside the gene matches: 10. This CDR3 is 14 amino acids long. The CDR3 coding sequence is TGCAGCGTTGGGGCTGGCGGGAGGGCCCCTGAGCAGTTCTTC. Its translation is CSVGAGGRAPEQFF.

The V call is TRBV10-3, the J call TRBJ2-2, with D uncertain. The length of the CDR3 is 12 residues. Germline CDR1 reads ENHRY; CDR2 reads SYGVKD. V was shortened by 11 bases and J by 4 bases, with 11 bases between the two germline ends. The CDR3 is CAVQSGTGELFF. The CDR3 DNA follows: TGTGCCGTCCAGAGTGGCACCGGGGAGCTGTTTTTT.

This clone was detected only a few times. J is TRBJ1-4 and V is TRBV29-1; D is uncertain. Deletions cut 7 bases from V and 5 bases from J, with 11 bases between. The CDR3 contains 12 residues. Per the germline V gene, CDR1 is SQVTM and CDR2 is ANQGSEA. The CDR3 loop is CSGVRENEKLFF. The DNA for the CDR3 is TGCAGCGGCGTAAGGGAAAATGAAAAACTGTTTTTT.

CDR3 sequence: CASSAHGTGEYEQYF. The CDR3 bases are TGTGCCAGCAGTGCCCACGGGACAGGAGAATACGAGCAGTACTTC. This chain connects TRBV25-1 to TRBJ2-7, with 8 bases lining up with TRBD1. Germline CDR1 MGHDK, CDR2 SYGVNS. The CDR3 sequence is 15 residues long. J lost 4 bases, V lost 4 bases, and 9 bases had no gene match.

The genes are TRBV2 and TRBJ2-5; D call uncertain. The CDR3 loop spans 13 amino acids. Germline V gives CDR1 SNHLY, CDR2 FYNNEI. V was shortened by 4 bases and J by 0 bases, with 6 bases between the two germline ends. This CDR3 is CASSGSYQETQYF. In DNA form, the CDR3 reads TGTGCCAGCAGTGGTTCGTACCAAGAGACCCAGTACTTC.

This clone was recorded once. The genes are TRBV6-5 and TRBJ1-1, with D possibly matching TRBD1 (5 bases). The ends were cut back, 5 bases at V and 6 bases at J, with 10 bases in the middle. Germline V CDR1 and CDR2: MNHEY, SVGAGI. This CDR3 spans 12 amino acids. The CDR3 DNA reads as TGTGCCAGCAGTCGGGGGGTGGCTGAAGCTTTCTTT. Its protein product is CASSRGVAEAFF.

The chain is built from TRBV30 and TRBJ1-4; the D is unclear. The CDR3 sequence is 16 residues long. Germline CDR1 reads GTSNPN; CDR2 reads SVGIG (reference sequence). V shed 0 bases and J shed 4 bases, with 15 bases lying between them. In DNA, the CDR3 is TGTGCCTGGAGTGTAAAGGCAGGCTGGGGTAATGAAAAACTGTTTTTT. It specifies CAWSVKAGWGNEKLFF.

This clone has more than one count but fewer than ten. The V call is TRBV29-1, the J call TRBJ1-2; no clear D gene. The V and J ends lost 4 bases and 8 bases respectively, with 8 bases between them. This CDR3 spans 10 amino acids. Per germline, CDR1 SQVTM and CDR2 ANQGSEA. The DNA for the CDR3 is TGCAGCGTTGGAGAGCGGGGCTACACCTTC. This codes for CSVGERGYTF.

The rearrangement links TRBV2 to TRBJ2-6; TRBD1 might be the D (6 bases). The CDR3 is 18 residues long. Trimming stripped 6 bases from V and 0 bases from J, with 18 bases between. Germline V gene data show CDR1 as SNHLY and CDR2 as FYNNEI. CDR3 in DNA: TGTGCCAGCAGGAACCCATGGGACATAAGCTCTGGGGCCAACGTCCTGACTTTC. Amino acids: CASRNPWDISSGANVLTF.

The CDR3: CSVERSRLAGDRAYNEQFF. The CDR3 DNA sequence: TGCAGCGTTGAAAGGTCGCGGCTAGCGGGAGACCGGGCCTACAATGAGCAGTTCTTC. This rearrangement joins TRBV29-1 to TRBJ2-1; 10 nucleotides align to TRBD2. The CDR3 has 19 amino acids. Trimming cost V 2 bases and J 2 bases; bases outside gene matches: 15. Germline V gene sequence: CDR1 SQVTM, CDR2 ANQGSEA.

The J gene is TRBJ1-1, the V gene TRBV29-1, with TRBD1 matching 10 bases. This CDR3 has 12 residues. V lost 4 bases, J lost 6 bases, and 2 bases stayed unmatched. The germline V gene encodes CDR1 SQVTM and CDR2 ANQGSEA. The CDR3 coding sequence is TGCAGCGTTGGACAGGGGGCACCTGAAGCTTTCTTT. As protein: CSVGQGAPEAFF.

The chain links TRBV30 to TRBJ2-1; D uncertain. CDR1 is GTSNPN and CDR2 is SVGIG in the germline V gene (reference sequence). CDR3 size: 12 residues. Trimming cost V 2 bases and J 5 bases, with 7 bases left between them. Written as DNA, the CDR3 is TGTGCCTGGAGTTTAATAGACAATGAGCAGTTCTTC. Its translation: CAWSLIDNEQFF.

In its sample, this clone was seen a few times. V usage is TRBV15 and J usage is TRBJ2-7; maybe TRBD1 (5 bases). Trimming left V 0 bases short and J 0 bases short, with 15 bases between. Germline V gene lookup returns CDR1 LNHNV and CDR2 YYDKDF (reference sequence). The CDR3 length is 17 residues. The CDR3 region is CATSRDRLQASSYEQYF. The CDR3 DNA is TGTGCCACCAGCAGAGATAGGCTACAGGCCAGCTCCTACGAGCAGTACTTC.

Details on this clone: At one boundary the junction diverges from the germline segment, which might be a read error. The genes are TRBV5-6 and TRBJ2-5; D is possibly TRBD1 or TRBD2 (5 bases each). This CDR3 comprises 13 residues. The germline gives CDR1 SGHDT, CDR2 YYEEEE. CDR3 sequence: CASSLVRGRFYHF. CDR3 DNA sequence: TGTGCCAGCAGCTTGGTTCGGGGCCGCTTCTACCACTTC.

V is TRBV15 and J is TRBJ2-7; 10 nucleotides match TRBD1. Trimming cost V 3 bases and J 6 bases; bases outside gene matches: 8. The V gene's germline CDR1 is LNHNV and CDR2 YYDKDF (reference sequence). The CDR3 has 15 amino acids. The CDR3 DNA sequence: TGTGCCACCAGCAGCCGTCCCGGGACAGGGGTCGAGCAGTACTTC. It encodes CATSSRPGTGVEQYF.

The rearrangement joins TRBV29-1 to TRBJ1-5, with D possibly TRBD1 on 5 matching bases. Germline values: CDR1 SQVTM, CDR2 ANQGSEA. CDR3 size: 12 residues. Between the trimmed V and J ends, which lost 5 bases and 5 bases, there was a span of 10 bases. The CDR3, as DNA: TGCAGCGTTTCGGGCAGGGATCAGCCCCAGCATTTT. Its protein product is CSVSGRDQPQHF.

The CDR3 is CATSRDRQGLKPQHF. The CDR3 bases are TGTGCCACCAGCAGAGATAGGCAAGGGCTAAAGCCCCAGCATTTT. The chain employs TRBV15 and TRBJ1-5; unclear D gene. Germline values: CDR1 LNHNV, CDR2 YYDKDF (reference sequence). With 0 bases removed from V and 8 bases from J, the gap between germline ends came to 14 bases. This CDR3 region has 15 residues.

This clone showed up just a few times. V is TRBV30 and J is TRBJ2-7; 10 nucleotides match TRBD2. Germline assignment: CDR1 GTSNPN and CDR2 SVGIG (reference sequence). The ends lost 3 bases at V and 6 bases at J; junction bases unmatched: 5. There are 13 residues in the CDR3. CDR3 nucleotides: TGTGCCTGGAGGGGACTAGCGAAACGCGAGCAGTACTTC. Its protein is CAWRGLAKREQYF.

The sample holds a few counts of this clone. For the CDR3, the DNA is TGCAGCTCAGGGAAGGTCGGGAGGACCTACAATGAGCAGTTCTTC. Amino acid sequence: CSSGKVGRTYNEQFF. V and J are TRBV29-1 and TRBJ2-1; 7 bases fit TRBD2. Germline CDR1 SQVTM, CDR2 ANQGSEA. This CDR3 spans 15 amino acids. The V gene end was trimmed by 8 bases and the J gene end by 2 bases; junction bases not matched to a gene: 12.

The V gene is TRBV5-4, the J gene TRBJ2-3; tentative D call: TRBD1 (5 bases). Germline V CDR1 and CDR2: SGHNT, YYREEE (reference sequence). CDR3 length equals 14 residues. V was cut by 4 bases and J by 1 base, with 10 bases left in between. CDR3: CASSPWGGTDTQYF. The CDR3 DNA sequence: TGTGCCAGCAGCCCCTGGGGCGGCACAGATACGCAGTATTTT.

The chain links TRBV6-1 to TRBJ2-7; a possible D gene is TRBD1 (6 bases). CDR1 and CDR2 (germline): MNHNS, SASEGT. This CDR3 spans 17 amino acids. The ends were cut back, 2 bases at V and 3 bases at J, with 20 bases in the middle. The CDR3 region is CASSEPVLGKGGYEQYF. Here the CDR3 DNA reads TGTGCCAGCAGTGAACCCGTCCTCGGGAAAGGGGGCTACGAGCAGTACTTC.

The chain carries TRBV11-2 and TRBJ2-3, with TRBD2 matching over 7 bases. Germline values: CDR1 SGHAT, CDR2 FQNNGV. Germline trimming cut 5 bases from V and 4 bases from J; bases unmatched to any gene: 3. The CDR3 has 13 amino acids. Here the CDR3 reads CASSRTRPDTQYF. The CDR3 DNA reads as TGTGCCAGCAGCCGGACTAGACCAGATACGCAGTATTTT.

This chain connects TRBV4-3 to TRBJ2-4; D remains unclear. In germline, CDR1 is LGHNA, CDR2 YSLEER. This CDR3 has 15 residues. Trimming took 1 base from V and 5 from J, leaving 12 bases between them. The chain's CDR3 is CASSQVVGSENIQYF. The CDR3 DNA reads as TGCGCCAGCAGCCAAGTCGTGGGAAGCGAAAACATTCAGTACTTC.

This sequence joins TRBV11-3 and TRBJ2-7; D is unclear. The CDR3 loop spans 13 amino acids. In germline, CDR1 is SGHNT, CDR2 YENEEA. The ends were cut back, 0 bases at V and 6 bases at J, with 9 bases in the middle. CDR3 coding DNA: TGTGCCAGCAGCTTAGATCAGGAAGGCGAGCAGTACTTC. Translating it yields CASSLDQEGEQYF.

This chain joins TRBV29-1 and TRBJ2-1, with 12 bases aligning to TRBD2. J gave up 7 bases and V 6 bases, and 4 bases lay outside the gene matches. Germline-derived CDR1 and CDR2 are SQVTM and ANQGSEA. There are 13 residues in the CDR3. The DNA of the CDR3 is TGCAGCGTCCCCGGACTAGCGGGGAATGAGCAGTTCTTC. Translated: CSVPGLAGNEQFF.

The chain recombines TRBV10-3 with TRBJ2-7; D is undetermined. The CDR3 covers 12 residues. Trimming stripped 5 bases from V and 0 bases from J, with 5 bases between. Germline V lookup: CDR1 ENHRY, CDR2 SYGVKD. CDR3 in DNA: TGTGCCATCAGTATTAACTCCTACGAGCAGTACTTC. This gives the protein CAISINSYEQYF.

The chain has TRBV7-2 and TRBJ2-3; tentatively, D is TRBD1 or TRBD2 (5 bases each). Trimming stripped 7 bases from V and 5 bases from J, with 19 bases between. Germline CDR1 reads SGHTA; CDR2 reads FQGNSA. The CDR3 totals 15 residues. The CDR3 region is CASTPRGHYGDTQYF. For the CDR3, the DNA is TGTGCCAGCACTCCGAGGGGCCATTACGGAGATACGCAGTATTTT. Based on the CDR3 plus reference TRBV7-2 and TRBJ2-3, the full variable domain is GAGVSQSPSNKVTEKGKDVELRCDPISGHTALYWYRQSLGQGLEFLIYFQGNSAPDKSGLPSDRFSAERTGGSVSTLTIQRTQQEDSAVYLCASTPRGHYGDTQYFGPGTRLTVL.

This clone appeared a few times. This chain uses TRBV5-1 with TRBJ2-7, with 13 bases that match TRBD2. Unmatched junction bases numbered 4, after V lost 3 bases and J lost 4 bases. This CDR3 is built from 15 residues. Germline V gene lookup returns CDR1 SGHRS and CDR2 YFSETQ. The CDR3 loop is CASSSSTSGRYEQYF. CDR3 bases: TGCGCCAGCAGCTCCTCGACTAGCGGGAGGTACGAGCAGTACTTC.

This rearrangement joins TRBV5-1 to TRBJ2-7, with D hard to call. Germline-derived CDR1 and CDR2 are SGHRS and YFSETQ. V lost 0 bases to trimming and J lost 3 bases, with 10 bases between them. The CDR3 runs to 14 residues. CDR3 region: CASSLGLENYEQYF. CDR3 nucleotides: TGCGCCAGCAGCTTGGGGCTAGAGAACTACGAGCAGTACTTC.